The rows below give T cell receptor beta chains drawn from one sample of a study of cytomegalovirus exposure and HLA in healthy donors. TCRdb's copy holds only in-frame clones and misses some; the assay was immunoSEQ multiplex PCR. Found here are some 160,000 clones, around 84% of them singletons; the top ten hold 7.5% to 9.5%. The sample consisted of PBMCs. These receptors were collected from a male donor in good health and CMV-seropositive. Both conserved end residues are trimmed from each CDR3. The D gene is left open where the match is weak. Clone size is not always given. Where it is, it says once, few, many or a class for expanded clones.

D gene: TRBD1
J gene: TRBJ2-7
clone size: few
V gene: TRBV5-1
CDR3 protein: ASSSGGTGPLEQY

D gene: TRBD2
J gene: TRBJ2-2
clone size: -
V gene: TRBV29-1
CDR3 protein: SAGLAGGTGTGELF

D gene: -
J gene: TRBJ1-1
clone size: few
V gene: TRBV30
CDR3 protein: ASQGRIEAF

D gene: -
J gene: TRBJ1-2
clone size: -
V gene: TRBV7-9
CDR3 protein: ASSSSRVASGYT

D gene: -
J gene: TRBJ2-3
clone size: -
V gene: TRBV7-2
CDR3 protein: ASSLVRGDTDTQY

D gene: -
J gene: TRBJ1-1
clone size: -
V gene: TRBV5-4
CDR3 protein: ASSLGGGMNTEAF

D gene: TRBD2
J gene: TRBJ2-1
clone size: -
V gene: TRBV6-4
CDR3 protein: ASSGTSGGNEQF

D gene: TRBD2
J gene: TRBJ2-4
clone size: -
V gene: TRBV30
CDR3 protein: AWSSPGGNIQY

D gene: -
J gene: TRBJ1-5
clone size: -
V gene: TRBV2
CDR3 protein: ASSRTGKVPQH

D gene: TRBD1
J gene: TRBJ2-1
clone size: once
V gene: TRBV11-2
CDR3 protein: ASTFASGTGNNEQF

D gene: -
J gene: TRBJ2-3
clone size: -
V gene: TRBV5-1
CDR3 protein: ASSLAGTSTDTQY

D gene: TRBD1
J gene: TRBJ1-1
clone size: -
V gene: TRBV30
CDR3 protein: AWSEQGENTEAF

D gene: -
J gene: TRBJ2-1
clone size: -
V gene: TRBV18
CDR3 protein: ASSPRTDNEQF

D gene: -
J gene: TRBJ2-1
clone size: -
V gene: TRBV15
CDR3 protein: ATSRGVSSYNEQF

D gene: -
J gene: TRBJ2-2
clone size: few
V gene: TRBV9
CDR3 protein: ASSVTGNTGELF

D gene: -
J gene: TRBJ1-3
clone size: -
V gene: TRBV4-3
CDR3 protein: ASSQDQGLFGNTIY

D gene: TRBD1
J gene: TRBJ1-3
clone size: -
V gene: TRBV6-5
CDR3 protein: ASSAGTGAGNTIY

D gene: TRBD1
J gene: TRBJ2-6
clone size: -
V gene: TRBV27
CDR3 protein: ASSGGQGAVGANVLT

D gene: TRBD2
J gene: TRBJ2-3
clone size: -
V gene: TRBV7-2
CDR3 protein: ASRAFKRGAETDTQY

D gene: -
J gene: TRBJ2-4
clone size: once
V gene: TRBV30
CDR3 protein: AWSVRWGGRTKNIQY

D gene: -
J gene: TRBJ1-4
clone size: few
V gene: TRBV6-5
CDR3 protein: ASRERATNEKLF

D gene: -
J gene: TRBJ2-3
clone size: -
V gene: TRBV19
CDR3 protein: ASSILTGGGTDTQY

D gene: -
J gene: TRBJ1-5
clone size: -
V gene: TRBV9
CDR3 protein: ASSVGQVNQPQH

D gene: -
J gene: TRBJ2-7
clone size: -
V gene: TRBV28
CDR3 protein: ASSLGRGGSYEQY

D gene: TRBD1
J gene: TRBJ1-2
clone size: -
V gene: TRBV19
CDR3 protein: ASTSFGTGETSSGYT

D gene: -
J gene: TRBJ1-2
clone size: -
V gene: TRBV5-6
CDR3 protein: ASSLGSSGDCT

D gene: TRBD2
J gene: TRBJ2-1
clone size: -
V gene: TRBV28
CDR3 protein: ASVGLAGEGEQF

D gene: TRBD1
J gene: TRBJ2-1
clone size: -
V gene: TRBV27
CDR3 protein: ASTRGGRSRISYNEQF

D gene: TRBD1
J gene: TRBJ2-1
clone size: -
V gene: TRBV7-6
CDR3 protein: ASSLVGTEDNEQF

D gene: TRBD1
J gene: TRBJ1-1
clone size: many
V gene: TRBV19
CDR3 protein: ASSMAGTGATEAF

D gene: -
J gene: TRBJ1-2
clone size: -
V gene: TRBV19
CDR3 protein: ASSIAMTANYGYT